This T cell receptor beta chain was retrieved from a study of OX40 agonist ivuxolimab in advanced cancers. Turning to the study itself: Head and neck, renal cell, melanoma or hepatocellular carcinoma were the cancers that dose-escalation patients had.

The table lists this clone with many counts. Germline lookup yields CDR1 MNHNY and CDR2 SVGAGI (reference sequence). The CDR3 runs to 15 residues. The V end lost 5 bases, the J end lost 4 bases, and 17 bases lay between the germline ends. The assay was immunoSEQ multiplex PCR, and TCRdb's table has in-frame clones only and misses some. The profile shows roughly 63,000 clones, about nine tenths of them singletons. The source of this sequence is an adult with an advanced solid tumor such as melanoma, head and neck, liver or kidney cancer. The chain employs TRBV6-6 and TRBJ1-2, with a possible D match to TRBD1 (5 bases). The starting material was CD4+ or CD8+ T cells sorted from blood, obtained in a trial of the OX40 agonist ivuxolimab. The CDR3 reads CASSNRDGATYGYTF. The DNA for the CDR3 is TGTGCCAGCAGTAACCGGGACGGAGCTACCTATGGCTACACCTTC.